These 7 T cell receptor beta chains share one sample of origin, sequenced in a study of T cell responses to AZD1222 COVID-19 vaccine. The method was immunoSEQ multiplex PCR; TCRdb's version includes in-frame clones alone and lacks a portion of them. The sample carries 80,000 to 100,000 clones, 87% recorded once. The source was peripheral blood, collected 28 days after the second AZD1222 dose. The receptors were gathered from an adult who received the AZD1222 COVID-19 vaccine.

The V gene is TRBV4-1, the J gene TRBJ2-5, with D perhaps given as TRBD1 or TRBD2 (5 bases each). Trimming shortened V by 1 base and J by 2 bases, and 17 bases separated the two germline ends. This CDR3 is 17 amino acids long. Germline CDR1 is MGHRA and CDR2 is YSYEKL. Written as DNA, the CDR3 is TGCGCCAGCAGCCAAGGGGGCCTCGGGACCCTACAAGAGACCCAGTACTTC. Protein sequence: CASSQGGLGTLQETQYF.

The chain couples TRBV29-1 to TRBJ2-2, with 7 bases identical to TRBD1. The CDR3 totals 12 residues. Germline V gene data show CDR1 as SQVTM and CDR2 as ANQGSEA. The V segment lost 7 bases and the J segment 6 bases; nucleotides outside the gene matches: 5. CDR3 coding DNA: TGCAGCGACGACAGGGTGGCCGGGGAGCTGTTTTTT. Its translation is CSDDRVAGELFF.

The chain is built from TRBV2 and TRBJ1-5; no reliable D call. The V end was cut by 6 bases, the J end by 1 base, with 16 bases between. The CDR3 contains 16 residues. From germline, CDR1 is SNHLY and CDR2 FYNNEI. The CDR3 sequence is CASRIGLRESNQPQHF. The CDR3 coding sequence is TGTGCCAGCAGGATCGGACTGCGGGAAAGCAATCAGCCCCAGCATTTT.

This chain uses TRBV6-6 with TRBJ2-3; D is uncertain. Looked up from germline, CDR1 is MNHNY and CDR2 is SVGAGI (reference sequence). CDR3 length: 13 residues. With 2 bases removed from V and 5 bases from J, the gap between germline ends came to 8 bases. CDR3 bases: TGTGCCAGCAGTTACCAGACCCAAGATACGCAGTATTTT. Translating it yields CASSYQTQDTQYF.

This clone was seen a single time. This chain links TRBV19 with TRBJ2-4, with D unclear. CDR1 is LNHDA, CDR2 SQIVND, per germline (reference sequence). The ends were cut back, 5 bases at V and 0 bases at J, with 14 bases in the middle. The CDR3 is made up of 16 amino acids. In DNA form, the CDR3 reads TGTGCCAGTAGTGCCATCACAGTTTTAGCCAAAAACATTCAGTACTTC. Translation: CASSAITVLAKNIQYF. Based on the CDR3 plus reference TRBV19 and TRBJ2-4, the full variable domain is DGGITQSPKYLFRKEGQNVTLSCEQNLNHDAMYWYRQDPGQGLRLIYYSQIVNDFQKGDIAEGYSVSREKKESFPLTVTSAQKNPTAFYLCASSAITVLAKNIQYFGAGTRLSVL.

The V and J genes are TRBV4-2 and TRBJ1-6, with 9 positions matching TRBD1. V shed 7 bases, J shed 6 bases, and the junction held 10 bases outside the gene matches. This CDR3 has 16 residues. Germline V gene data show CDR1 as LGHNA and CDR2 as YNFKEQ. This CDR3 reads CASILQQGAVNSPLHF. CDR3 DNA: TGTGCCAGCATCCTACAACAGGGGGCAGTTAATTCACCCCTCCACTTT.

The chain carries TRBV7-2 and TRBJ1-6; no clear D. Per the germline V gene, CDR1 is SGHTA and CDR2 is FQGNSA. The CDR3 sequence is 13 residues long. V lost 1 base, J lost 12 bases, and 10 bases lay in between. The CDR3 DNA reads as TGTGCCAGCAGCTTAGAAGGGTGGGGACCCCTCCACTTT. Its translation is CASSLEGWGPLHF.